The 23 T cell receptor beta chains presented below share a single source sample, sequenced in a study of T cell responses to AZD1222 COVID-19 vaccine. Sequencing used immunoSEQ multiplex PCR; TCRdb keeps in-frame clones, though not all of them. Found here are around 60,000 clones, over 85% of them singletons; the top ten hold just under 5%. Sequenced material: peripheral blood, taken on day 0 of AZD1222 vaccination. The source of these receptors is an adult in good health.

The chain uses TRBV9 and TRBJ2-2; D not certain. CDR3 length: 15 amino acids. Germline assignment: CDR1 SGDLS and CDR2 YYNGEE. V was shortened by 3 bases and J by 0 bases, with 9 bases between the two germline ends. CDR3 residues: CASSGSIANTGELFF. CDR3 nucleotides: TGTGCCAGCAGCGGCAGTATTGCGAACACCGGGGAGCTGTTTTTT.

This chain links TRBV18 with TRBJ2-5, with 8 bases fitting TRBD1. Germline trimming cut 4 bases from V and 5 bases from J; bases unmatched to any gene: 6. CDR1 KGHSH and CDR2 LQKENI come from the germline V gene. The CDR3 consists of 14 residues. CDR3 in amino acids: CASSQQGAQETQYF. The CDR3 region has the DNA TGTGCCAGCTCACAGCAGGGGGCGCAGGAGACCCAGTACTTC.

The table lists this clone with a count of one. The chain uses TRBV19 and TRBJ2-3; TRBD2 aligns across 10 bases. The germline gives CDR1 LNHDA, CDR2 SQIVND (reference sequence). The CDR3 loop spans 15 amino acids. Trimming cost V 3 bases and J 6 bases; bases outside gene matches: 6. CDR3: CASSIASGGWDTQYF. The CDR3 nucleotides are TGTGCCAGTAGTATCGCTAGCGGGGGATGGGATACGCAGTATTTT.

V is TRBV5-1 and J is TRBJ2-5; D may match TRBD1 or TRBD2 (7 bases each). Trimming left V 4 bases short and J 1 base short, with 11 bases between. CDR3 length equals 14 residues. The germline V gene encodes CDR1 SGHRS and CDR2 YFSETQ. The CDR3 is CASSQRDSQETQYF. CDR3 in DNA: TGCGCCAGCAGCCAGCGGGACAGCCAAGAGACCCAGTACTTC. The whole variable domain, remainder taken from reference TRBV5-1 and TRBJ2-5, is KAGVTQTPRYLIKTRGQQVTLSCSPISGHRSVSWYQQTPGQGLQFLFEYFSETQRNKGNFPGRFSGRQFSNSRSEMNVSTLELGDSALYLCASSQRDSQETQYFGPGTRLLVL.

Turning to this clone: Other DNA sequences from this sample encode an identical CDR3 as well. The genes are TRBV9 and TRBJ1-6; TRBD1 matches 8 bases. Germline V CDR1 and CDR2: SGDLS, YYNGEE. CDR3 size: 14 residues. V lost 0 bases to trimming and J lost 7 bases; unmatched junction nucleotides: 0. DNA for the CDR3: TGTGCCAGCAGCGTAGGACAGGGGAATTCACCCCTCCACTTT. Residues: CASSVGQGNSPLHF.

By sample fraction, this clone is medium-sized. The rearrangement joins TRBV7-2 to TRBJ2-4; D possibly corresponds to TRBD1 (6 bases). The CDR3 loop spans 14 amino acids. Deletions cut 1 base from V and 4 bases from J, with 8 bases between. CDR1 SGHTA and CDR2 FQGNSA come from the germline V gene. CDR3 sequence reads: CASSLGQGKNIQYF. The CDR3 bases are TGTGCCAGCAGCTTAGGTCAGGGGAAAAACATTCAGTACTTC.

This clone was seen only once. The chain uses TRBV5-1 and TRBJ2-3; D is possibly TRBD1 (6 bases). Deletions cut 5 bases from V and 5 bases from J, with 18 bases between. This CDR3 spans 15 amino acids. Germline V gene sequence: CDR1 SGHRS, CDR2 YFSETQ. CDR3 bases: TGCGCCAGCAGGGACAGCTCATTTGGTGGAGATACGCAGTATTTT. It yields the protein CASRDSSFGGDTQYF.

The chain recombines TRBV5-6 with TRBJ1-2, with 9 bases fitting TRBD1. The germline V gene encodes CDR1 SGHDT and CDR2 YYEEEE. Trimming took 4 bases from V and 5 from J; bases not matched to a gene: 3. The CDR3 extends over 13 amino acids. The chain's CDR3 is CASSRDRVYGYTF. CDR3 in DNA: TGTGCCAGCAGCCGGGACAGGGTGTATGGCTACACCTTC.

CDR3 coding DNA: TGTGCCAGTATGCGTGGGGCCTCCGGGAGGAACGGGGAGCTGTTTTTT. As protein: CASMRGASGRNGELFF. V and J are TRBV19 and TRBJ2-2, with 7 nucleotides matching TRBD2. CDR1 is LNHDA, CDR2 SQIVND, per germline (reference sequence). The CDR3 extends over 16 amino acids. V was pared by 7 bases and J by 7 bases, with 15 bases of the junction left unmatched.

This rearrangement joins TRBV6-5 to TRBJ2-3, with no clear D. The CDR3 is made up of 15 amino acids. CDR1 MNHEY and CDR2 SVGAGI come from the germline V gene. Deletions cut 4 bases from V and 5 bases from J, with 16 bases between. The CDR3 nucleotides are TGTGCCAGCAGTTTTTCAGGCATAATAGGAGATACGCAGTATTTT. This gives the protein CASSFSGIIGDTQYF.

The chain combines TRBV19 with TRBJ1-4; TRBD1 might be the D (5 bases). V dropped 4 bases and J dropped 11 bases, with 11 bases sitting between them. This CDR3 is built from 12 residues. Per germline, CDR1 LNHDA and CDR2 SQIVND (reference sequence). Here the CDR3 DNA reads TGTGCCAGTAGTACGGCTAAGGGGAAACTGTTTTTT. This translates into CASSTAKGKLFF.

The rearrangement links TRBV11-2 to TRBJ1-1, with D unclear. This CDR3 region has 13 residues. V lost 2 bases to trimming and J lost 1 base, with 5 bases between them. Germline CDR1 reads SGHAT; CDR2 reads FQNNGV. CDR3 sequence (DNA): TGTGCCAGCAGCTTACAGGAGAACACTGAAGCTTTCTTT. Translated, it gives CASSLQENTEAFF.

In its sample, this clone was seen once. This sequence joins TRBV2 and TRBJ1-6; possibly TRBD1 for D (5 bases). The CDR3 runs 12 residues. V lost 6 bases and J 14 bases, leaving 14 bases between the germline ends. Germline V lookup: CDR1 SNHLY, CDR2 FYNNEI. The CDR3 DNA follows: TGTGCCAGCAGCGGGACCATCGAGGCCCTCCACTTT. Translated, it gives CASSGTIEALHF. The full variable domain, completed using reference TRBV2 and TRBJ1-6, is EPEVTQTPSHQVTQMGQEVILRCVPISNHLYFYWYRQILGQKVEFLVSFYNNEISEKSEIFDDQFSVERPDGSNFTLKIRSTKLEDSAMYFCASSGTIEALHFGNGTRLTVT.

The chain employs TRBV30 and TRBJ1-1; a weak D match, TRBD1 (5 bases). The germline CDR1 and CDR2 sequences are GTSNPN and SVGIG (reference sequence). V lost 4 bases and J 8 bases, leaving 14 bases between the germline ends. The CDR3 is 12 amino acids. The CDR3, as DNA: TGTGCCTGGAAGTGGGACCGTTACGAAGCTTTCTTT. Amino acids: CAWKWDRYEAFF.

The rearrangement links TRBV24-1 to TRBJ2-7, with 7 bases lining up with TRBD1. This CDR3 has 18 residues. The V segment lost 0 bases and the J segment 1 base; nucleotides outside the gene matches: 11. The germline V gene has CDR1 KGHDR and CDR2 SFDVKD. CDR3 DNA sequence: TGTGCCACCAGTGATTTGAGACAGAACAGGGGTAGGTCCTACGAGCAGTACTTC. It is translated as CATSDLRQNRGRSYEQYF.

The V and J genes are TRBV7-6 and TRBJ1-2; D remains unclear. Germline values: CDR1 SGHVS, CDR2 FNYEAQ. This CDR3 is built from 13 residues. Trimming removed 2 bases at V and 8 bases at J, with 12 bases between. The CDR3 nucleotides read TGTGCCAGCAGCTTACGGGATTTGGGAGGCTACACCTTC. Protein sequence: CASSLRDLGGYTF.

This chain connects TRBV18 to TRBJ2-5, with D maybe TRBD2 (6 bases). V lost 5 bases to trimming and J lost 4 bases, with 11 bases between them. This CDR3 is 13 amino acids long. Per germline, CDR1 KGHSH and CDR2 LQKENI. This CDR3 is CASSAGRGETQYF. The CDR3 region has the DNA TGTGCCAGCTCAGCGGGACGGGGAGAGACCCAGTACTTC.

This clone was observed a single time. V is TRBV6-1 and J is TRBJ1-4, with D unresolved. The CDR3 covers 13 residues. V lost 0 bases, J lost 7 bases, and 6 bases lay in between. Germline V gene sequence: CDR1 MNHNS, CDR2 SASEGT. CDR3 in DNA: TGTGCCAGCAGTGAAGCGTTTGGTGAAAAACTGTTTTTT. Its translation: CASSEAFGEKLFF.

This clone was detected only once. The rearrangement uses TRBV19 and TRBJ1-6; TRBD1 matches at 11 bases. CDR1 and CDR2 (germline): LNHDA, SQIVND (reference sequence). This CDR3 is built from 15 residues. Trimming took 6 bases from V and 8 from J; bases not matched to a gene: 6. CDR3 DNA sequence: TGTGCCAGTAGCGAGGACAGGGGGCGATATTCACCCCTCCACTTT. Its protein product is CASSEDRGRYSPLHF.

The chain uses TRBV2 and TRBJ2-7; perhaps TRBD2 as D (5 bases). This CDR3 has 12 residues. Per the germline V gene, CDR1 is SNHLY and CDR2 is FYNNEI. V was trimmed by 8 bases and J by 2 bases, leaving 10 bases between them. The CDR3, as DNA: TGTGCCAGCGCGGGCAGAACCTACGAGCAGTACTTC. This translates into CASAGRTYEQYF.

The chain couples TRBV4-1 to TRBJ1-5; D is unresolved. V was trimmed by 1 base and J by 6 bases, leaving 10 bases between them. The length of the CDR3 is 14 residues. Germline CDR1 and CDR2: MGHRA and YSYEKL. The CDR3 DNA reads TGCGCCAGCAGCCAAGCGACGGCCCGTCAGCCCCAGCATTTT. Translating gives CASSQATARQPQHF.

The chain's CDR3 is CASSLKPGQPNSPLHF. The CDR3 nucleotides read TGTGCCAGCAGCTTGAAACCGGGACAGCCAAATTCACCCCTCCACTTT. The chain combines TRBV5-6 with TRBJ1-6; 7 bases are a match to TRBD1. Germline values: CDR1 SGHDT, CDR2 YYEEEE. This CDR3 contains 16 residues. J lost 7 bases, V lost 1 base, and 8 bases had no gene match.

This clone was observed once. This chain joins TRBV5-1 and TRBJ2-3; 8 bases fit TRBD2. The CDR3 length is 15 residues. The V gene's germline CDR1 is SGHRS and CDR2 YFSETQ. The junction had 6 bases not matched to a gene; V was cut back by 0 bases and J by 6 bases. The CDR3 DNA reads TGCGCCAGCAGCTTGGTTGCGGGGGGCGGGGATACGCAGTATTTT. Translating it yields CASSLVAGGGDTQYF. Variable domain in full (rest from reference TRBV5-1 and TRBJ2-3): KAGVTQTPRYLIKTRGQQVTLSCSPISGHRSVSWYQQTPGQGLQFLFEYFSETQRNKGNFPGRFSGRQFSNSRSEMNVSTLELGDSALYLCASSLVAGGGDTQYFGPGTRLTVL.